The 28 T cell receptor beta chains below all came from one sample that was sequenced in a study of identical twins. TCRdb called the 5' RACE reads again in MiXCR, with one record for every CDR3 protein. The table has some 97,000 distinct CDR3 sequences, about 6.1% seen once. The sequenced sample was memory T cells sorted from blood. These receptors came from a woman aged 50 to 60 in good health.

The table lists this clonotype with many counts. The chain is built from TRBV29-1 and TRBJ1-1; TRBD1 is a possible D gene (6 bases). This CDR3 comprises 12 residues. Trimming removed 5 bases from V and 3 bases from J, with 10 bases in between. Germline loops: CDR1 SQVTM, CDR2 ANQGSEA. Written as DNA, the CDR3 is TGCAGCGTTAGGGGGTTATACACTGAAGCTTTCTTT. Translated, it gives CSVRGLYTEAFF.

This clonotype was observed at least ten times. The V call is TRBV5-1, the J call TRBJ2-1; 7 positions match TRBD2. This CDR3 comprises 16 residues. The germline V gene encodes CDR1 SGHRS and CDR2 YFSETQ. Trimming took 1 base from V and 5 from J; bases not matched to a gene: 9. The CDR3: CASSLMAERGDNEQFF. Written as DNA, the CDR3 is TGCGCCAGCAGCTTGATGGCGGAACGGGGGGACAATGAGCAGTTCTTC.

This rearrangement joins TRBV12-3 or TRBV12-4 to TRBJ2-5; TRBD1 might be the D (6 bases). The CDR3 totals 18 residues. Between the trimmed V and J ends, which lost 6 bases and 7 bases, there was a span of 30 bases. CDR3 loop: CASSGRQAPSSPRGTQYF. The CDR3 DNA is TGTGCCAGCAGCGGACGACAGGCCCCCTCTTCCCCCCGCGGGACCCAGTACTTC.

The V gene is TRBV5-1, the J gene TRBJ2-5, with D perhaps matching TRBD1 or TRBD2 (5 bases each). V was clipped by 1 base and J by 5 bases, with 15 bases between them. Germline-derived CDR1 and CDR2 are SGHRS and YFSETQ. This CDR3 region has 15 residues. The CDR3 loop is CASSLMGSEGETQYF. In DNA, the CDR3 is TGCGCCAGCAGCTTGATGGGGAGTGAGGGGGAGACCCAGTACTTC.

Turning to this clonotype: A single base separates this from a much larger clone, so it may be a read error. This rearrangement joins TRBV3-1 to TRBJ2-3; maybe TRBD2 (6 bases). In germline, CDR1 is LGHDT, CDR2 YNNKEL (reference sequence). CDR3 length: 15 amino acids. The CDR3: CATSPGVKGTDTQYF. CDR3 coding DNA: TGTGCCACCAGCCCGGGAGTGAAAGGCACAGATACGCAGTATTTT.

This clonotype was detected many times. This rearrangement joins TRBV6-5 to TRBJ2-5; TRBD1 aligns across 8 bases. The CDR3 sequence is 13 residues long. Unmatched junction bases numbered 5, after V lost 6 bases and J lost 5 bases. Per germline, CDR1 MNHEY and CDR2 SVGAGI. Here the CDR3 reads CASSLGQGETQYF. As DNA, the CDR3 is TGTGCCAGCAGCCTTGGACAGGGTGAGACCCAGTACTTC.

This clonotype was recorded many times. The CDR3 sequence is CAIRGAGDTGELFF. CDR3 bases: TGTGCCATCCGGGGAGCGGGAGACACCGGGGAGCTGTTTTTT. The chain has TRBV10-3 and TRBJ2-2; 8 bases agree with TRBD2. Losses at the gene ends were 8 bases for V and 3 bases for J; bases not matched to a gene: 5. The CDR3 runs 14 residues. Per the germline V gene, CDR1 is ENHRY and CDR2 is SYGVKD.

There are many counts of this clonotype. CDR3 in DNA: TGCAGCTTTTGGGAAAATGAGCAGTTCTTC. Its protein is CSFWENEQFF. This chain links TRBV29-1 with TRBJ2-1; D gene uncertain. Germline values: CDR1 SQVTM, CDR2 ANQGSEA. V lost 8 bases and J lost 7, with 9 bases in between. This CDR3 region has 10 residues.

This clonotype came up a few times. This sequence joins TRBV3-1 and TRBJ1-2; 7 nucleotides align to TRBD1. The CDR3 runs to 14 residues. Trimming cost V 0 bases and J 4 bases; bases outside gene matches: 2. Germline V CDR1 and CDR2: LGHDT, YNNKEL (reference sequence). In nucleotides, the CDR3 is TGTGCCAGCAGCCAAGAGACAGGGATCTATGGCTACACCTTC. Translated: CASSQETGIYGYTF.

This clonotype was counted at least ten times. The chain employs TRBV12-3 or TRBV12-4 and TRBJ1-1; TRBD1 is a possible D gene (6 bases). The CDR3 extends over 14 amino acids. V gave up 3 bases and J gave up 4 bases, with 12 bases separating them. The CDR3 nucleotides are TGTGCCAGCAGTTTGGCAGGGGAGTCCACTGAAGCTTTCTTT. Amino acid sequence: CASSLAGESTEAFF.

In this sample, this clonotype turned up many times. V gene TRBV7-2 combines with J gene TRBJ1-1; D uncertain. The CDR3 covers 13 residues. V lost 3 bases to trimming and J lost 5 bases, with 10 bases between them. The V gene's germline CDR1 is SGHTA and CDR2 FQGNSA. The CDR3 DNA reads TGTGCCAGCAGCTTCACGGTGAGGACTGAAGCTTTCTTT. Translated: CASSFTVRTEAFF.

In this sample, this clonotype turned up many times. The chain is built from TRBV5-1 and TRBJ1-5; the D gene is possibly TRBD1 (5 bases). V dropped 6 bases and J dropped 0 bases, with 7 bases sitting between them. The length of the CDR3 is 13 residues. The germline gives CDR1 SGHRS, CDR2 YFSETQ. The CDR3 DNA is TGCGCCAGCACCAGGGATAGCAATCAGCCCCAGCATTTT. The encoded protein is CASTRDSNQPQHF.

The chain joins TRBV24-1 to TRBJ2-3, with TRBD1 identical over 11 bases. Germline V gene sequence: CDR1 KGHDR, CDR2 SFDVKD. This CDR3 comprises 16 residues. The V segment lost 1 base and the J segment 4 bases; nucleotides outside the gene matches: 3. The CDR3 sequence: CATSDFGDRGADTQYF. CDR3 bases: TGTGCCACCAGTGATTTTGGGGACAGGGGGGCAGATACGCAGTATTTT.

The V gene is TRBV5-4, the J gene TRBJ2-7, with TRBD2 matching over 8 bases. Germline CDR1 and CDR2: SGHNT and YYREEE (reference sequence). The CDR3 extends over 15 amino acids. V shed 4 bases and J 1 base; nucleotides not matched to a gene: 7. The CDR3 region is CASSASGSPSYEQYF. CDR3 bases: TGTGCCAGCAGCGCAAGCGGGAGCCCGTCCTACGAGCAGTACTTC.

This clonotype came up a few times. This chain links TRBV7-7 with TRBJ2-5; 7 bases map to TRBD2. The CDR3 has 13 residues. Germline CDR1 is SSHAT and CDR2 is FNYEAQ (reference sequence). J gave up 7 bases and V 8 bases, and 10 bases lay outside the gene matches. The chain's CDR3 is CASVLGTTGTQYF. CDR3 in DNA: TGTGCCAGCGTGTTGGGGACTACAGGGACCCAGTACTTC. Variable domain in full (rest from reference TRBV7-7 and TRBJ2-5): GAGVSQSPRYKVTKRGQDVTLRCDPISSHATLYWYQQALGQGPEFLTYFNYEAQPDKSGLPSDRFSAERPEGSISTLTIQRTEQRDSAMYRCASVLGTTGTQYFGPGTRLLVL.

This clonotype has ten or more counts. This sequence joins TRBV6-6 and TRBJ1-1; D gene uncertain. V lost 7 bases, J lost 7 bases, and 13 bases lay in between. The germline V gene encodes CDR1 MNHNY and CDR2 SVGAGI (reference sequence). This CDR3 has 12 amino acids. CDR3 sequence: CASTRSGFEAFF. As DNA, the CDR3 is TGTGCCAGCACCAGGTCGGGGTTTGAAGCTTTCTTT.

J is TRBJ1-1 and V is TRBV11-2; TRBD1 aligns across 7 bases. The V segment lost 1 base and the J segment 4 bases; nucleotides outside the gene matches: 9. This CDR3 has 16 residues. The germline CDR1 and CDR2 sequences are SGHAT and FQNNGV. CDR3 in amino acids: CASSLGEGGSGTEAFF. CDR3 DNA: TGTGCCAGCAGCTTAGGAGAAGGGGGCTCGGGCACTGAAGCTTTCTTT.

There are many counts of this clonotype. The chain is built from TRBV20-1 and TRBJ2-1; TRBD2 agrees at 7 bases. The CDR3 is 15 amino acids. Germline CDR1 DFQATT, CDR2 SNEGSKA (reference sequence). The V and J ends lost 3 bases and 4 bases, in that order; junction bases with no gene match: 9. The CDR3 is CSASGVGGRYNEQFF. Written as DNA, the CDR3 is TGCAGTGCTAGTGGGGTCGGCGGGAGATACAATGAGCAGTTCTTC.

This clonotype was seen a handful of times. The genes are TRBV20-1 and TRBJ2-3; 8 bases agree with TRBD2. Per the germline V gene, CDR1 is DFQATT and CDR2 is SNEGSKA (reference sequence). Trimming cost V 5 bases and J 2 bases; bases outside gene matches: 12. This CDR3 has 16 amino acids. CDR3 in amino acids: CSAPPKTGGITDTQYF. The CDR3 bases are TGCAGTGCTCCCCCGAAGACGGGAGGGATCACAGATACGCAGTATTTT.

Only a few counts were recorded for this clonotype. CDR3: CASSQTGGLNEKLFF. The CDR3 DNA reads TGTGCCAGCAGCCAGACAGGGGGGCTTAATGAAAAACTGTTTTTT. The chain carries TRBV9 and TRBJ1-4, with TRBD1 identical over 9 bases. V gave up 4 bases and J gave up 4 bases; unmatched junction bases: 5. This CDR3 is 15 amino acids long. CDR1 is SGDLS and CDR2 is YYNGEE in the germline V gene.

This clonotype was seen only a few times. CDR3 nucleotides: TGCGCCAGCAGCTTGGGGGCAGATACGCAGTATTTT. This gives the protein CASSLGADTQYF. The chain is built from TRBV5-1 and TRBJ2-3; D gene uncertain. The germline V and J ends were trimmed by 0 bases and 4 bases, with 3 bases remaining between them. This CDR3 contains 12 residues. Germline V gene sequence: CDR1 SGHRS, CDR2 YFSETQ.

This clonotype was counted ten times or more. This rearrangement joins TRBV7-3 to TRBJ2-7; D ambiguous. Trimming removed 5 bases at V and 3 bases at J, with 14 bases between. The length of the CDR3 is 14 residues. The germline V gene has CDR1 SGHTA and CDR2 FQGTGA. In DNA form, the CDR3 reads TGTGCCAGCAGCCCAAGTATAGTAAGCTACGAGCAGTACTTC. Protein: CASSPSIVSYEQYF.

This clonotype came up a few times. The rearrangement links TRBV30 to TRBJ1-1, with D possibly matching TRBD1 (6 bases). The V gene's germline CDR1 is GTSNPN and CDR2 SVGIG (reference sequence). The V and J ends lost 3 bases and 2 bases respectively, with 13 bases between them. The CDR3 runs 14 residues. The CDR3 spells CAWSRGQTNTEAFF. The CDR3 coding sequence is TGTGCCTGGAGCCGCGGACAGACTAACACTGAAGCTTTCTTT.

This clonotype was recorded at least ten times. The chain uses TRBV9 and TRBJ1-2; D remains unclear. The CDR3 has 12 residues. Per the germline V gene, CDR1 is SGDLS and CDR2 is YYNGEE. Trimming cost V 0 bases and J 9 bases, with 9 bases left between them. The CDR3 here is CASSVVSGRYTF. CDR3 coding DNA: TGTGCCAGCAGCGTAGTCTCAGGACGCTACACCTTC.

This clonotype was recorded at least ten times. This rearrangement joins TRBV7-9 to TRBJ2-1; tentatively, D is TRBD2 (6 bases). The CDR3 sequence is 18 residues long. The V gene lost 6 bases and the J gene lost 1 base, with 22 bases spanning the gap. CDR1 SEHNR and CDR2 FQNEAQ come from the germline V gene (reference sequence). In DNA, the CDR3 is TGTGCCAGCAGTCATACTCCAATCGGGAGACGGTCCTACAATGAGCAGTTCTTC. This sequence encodes CASSHTPIGRRSYNEQFF.

The chain recombines TRBV6-6 with TRBJ2-3; 10 positions match TRBD2. J gave up 5 bases and V 11 bases, and 7 bases lay outside the gene matches. The germline V gene has CDR1 MNHNY and CDR2 SVGAGI (reference sequence). The CDR3 loop spans 13 amino acids. This chain's CDR3 is CAGGPSGRDTQYF. The CDR3 DNA sequence: TGTGCCGGGGGGCCTAGCGGGAGAGATACGCAGTATTTT.

This clonotype came up many times. The gene calls are TRBV20-1 and TRBJ2-1; 7 nucleotides match TRBD1. From germline, CDR1 is DFQATT and CDR2 SNEGSKA (reference sequence). V trimming: 3 bases; J trimming: 4 bases; junction bases outside the gene matches: 6. This CDR3 is built from 14 residues. The CDR3 loop is CSARGQSPYNEQFF. CDR3 coding DNA: TGCAGTGCTAGGGGACAGAGTCCGTACAATGAGCAGTTCTTC.

There are many counts of this clonotype. The chain joins TRBV7-2 to TRBJ2-1, with D perhaps matching TRBD2 (6 bases). The CDR3 is made up of 13 amino acids. CDR1 and CDR2 from the germline V gene are SGHTA and FQGNSA. V shed 5 bases and J shed 7 bases, with 12 bases lying between them. The CDR3 loop reads CASSTRLGNEQFF. CDR3 bases: TGTGCCAGCAGCACCCGACTAGGGAATGAGCAGTTCTTC.